Presented here are 17 T cell receptor beta chains from one specimen sequenced in a study of quantifying T cell responses using KT2 cells. Study in general: Reverse transcription used primers in the TCR alpha and beta constant regions.

Each cDNA got a UMI-containing oligo ligated at its 3' end. The first PCR ran 3 to 5 cycles with an equimolar RC1.1 and RC1.2 beta primer mix. TCRdb used MiXCR to reprocess the UMI-ligation and nested PCR reads, holding one entry per CDR3 protein. This sample yields about 30,000 distinct CDR3 sequences, of which 7.3% are seen a single time; about 15% belongs to the top ten. The sequenced sample was PBMCs spiked with cells of the T cell clone KT2. All receptors derive from a human donor.

This clonotype was detected ten times or more. V and J are TRBV2 and TRBJ1-5; maybe TRBD1 (6 bases). Germline values: CDR1 SNHLY, CDR2 FYNNEI. V lost 5 bases to trimming and J lost 6 bases, with 17 bases between them. This CDR3 spans 15 amino acids. The CDR3 sequence is CASSRQDSASQPQHF. The CDR3 coding sequence is TGTGCCAGCAGTCGACAGGATTCAGCAAGTCAGCCCCAGCATTTT. The full variable domain, with the rest looked up from reference TRBV2 and TRBJ1-5, is EPEVTQTPSHQVTQMGQEVILRCVPISNHLYFYWYRQILGQKVEFLVSFYNNEISEKSEIFDDQFSVERPDGSNFTLKIRSTKLEDSAMYFCASSRQDSASQPQHFGDGTRLSIL.

This clonotype was counted many times. J is TRBJ2-1 and V is TRBV11-2; tentatively, D is TRBD2 (6 bases). CDR1 is SGHAT, CDR2 FQNNGV, per germline. The CDR3 is 14 residues long. With 1 base removed from V and 9 bases from J, the gap between germline ends came to 13 bases. The DNA for the CDR3 is TGTGCCAGCAGCTTAGTTGAGGGGAGGCGTGAGCAGTTCTTC. Amino acids: CASSLVEGRREQFF.

This clonotype was detected only a few times. This chain's CDR3 is CASSSVAGGPQFF. CDR3 nucleotides: TGTGCCAGCAGTTCAGTAGCGGGGGGGCCGCAGTTCTTC. This chain uses TRBV6-5 with TRBJ2-1, with 11 nucleotides matching TRBD2. Trimming removed 4 bases from V and 12 bases from J; junction bases left unmatched: 5. The V gene's germline CDR1 is MNHEY and CDR2 SVGAGI. This CDR3 is 13 amino acids long.

This clonotype was found many times. The rearrangement joins TRBV27 to TRBJ1-5, with D perhaps TRBD1 (6 bases). This CDR3 comprises 16 residues. The V gene's germline CDR1 is MNHEY and CDR2 SMNVEV (reference sequence). V lost 0 bases, J lost 7 bases, and 16 bases lay in between. CDR3 coding DNA: TGTGCCAGCAGTTTATCGATTCCGGGGGCCGGGCAGCCCCAGCATTTT. It codes for CASSLSIPGAGQPQHF.

In this sample, this clonotype turned up many times. The V gene is TRBV9, the J gene TRBJ2-1; D is ambiguous. Trimming left V 0 bases short and J 7 bases short, with 11 bases between. The CDR3 loop spans 14 amino acids. Germline loops: CDR1 SGDLS, CDR2 YYNGEE. The CDR3 DNA follows: TGTGCCAGCAGCGTAGCTGTGACCCCTAATGAGCAGTTCTTC. Protein sequence: CASSVAVTPNEQFF.

In its sample, this clonotype was seen many times. This chain links TRBV29-1 with TRBJ2-2; D not certain. CDR3 length equals 12 residues. The V gene's germline CDR1 is SQVTM and CDR2 ANQGSEA. Trimming cost V 4 bases and J 0 bases, with 3 bases left between them. The CDR3 DNA reads as TGCAGCGTTGTACCGAACACCGGGGAGCTGTTTTTT. This codes for CSVVPNTGELFF.

This clonotype was recorded at least ten times. The chain employs TRBV7-8 and TRBJ1-1; D perhaps matches TRBD1 (6 bases). Trimming cost V 2 bases and J 5 bases, with 15 bases left between them. Germline-derived CDR1 and CDR2 are SGHVS and FQNEAQ. CDR3 length: 15 residues. CDR3 loop: CASSLSSGARTEAFF. For the CDR3, the DNA is TGTGCCAGCAGCTTAAGTTCAGGGGCGAGGACTGAAGCTTTCTTT.

This clonotype has a count of ten or more. The J gene is TRBJ2-7, the V gene TRBV6-2 or TRBV6-3; TRBD2 aligns across 12 bases. This CDR3 comprises 16 residues. V lost 5 bases, J lost 1 base, and 6 bases stayed unmatched. Per germline, CDR1 MNHEY and CDR2 SVGEGT. This CDR3 reads CASSKLGLAGSYEQYF. CDR3 nucleotides: TGTGCCAGCAGTAAATTGGGACTAGCGGGTTCCTACGAGCAGTACTTC.

The chain employs TRBV18 and TRBJ2-2; possibly TRBD1 for D (5 bases). CDR1 KGHSH and CDR2 LQKENI come from the germline V gene. V lost 2 bases and J 0 bases, leaving 7 bases between the germline ends. The CDR3 consists of 15 residues. The CDR3 loop reads CASSPATANTGELFF. The CDR3 nucleotides read TGTGCCAGCTCACCAGCGACAGCGAACACCGGGGAGCTGTTTTTT.

There are many counts of this clonotype. The chain has TRBV20-1 and TRBJ1-2, with unresolved D. Germline CDR1 DFQATT, CDR2 SNEGSKA (reference sequence). The CDR3 extends over 15 amino acids. The V gene lost 0 bases and the J gene lost 2 bases, with 13 bases spanning the gap. CDR3: CSARDLRDANYGYTF. The CDR3, as DNA: TGCAGTGCTAGAGATTTGCGGGATGCGAACTATGGCTACACCTTC.

CDR3 DNA: TGTGCCAGCAGCCCGACAGGGGGCCGAATGAATGAGCAGTTCTTC. Amino acids: CASSPTGGRMNEQFF. The V gene is TRBV12-3 or TRBV12-4, the J gene TRBJ2-1, with TRBD1 identical over 10 bases. J lost 7 bases, V lost 6 bases, and 9 bases had no gene match. The CDR3 is 15 residues long.

This clonotype was seen more than once but under ten times. The chain employs TRBV28 and TRBJ2-3, with 8 bases that match TRBD2. The ends lost 5 bases at V and 9 bases at J; junction bases unmatched: 10. The CDR3 totals 14 residues. The germline V gene has CDR1 MDHEN and CDR2 SYDVKM. The CDR3 here is CASSPSGSGTTQYF. The CDR3 DNA follows: TGTGCCAGCAGTCCTAGCGGGTCCGGTACGACGCAGTATTTT.

This clonotype was seen many times. The V call is TRBV11-1, the J call TRBJ2-1, with D perhaps matching TRBD1 or TRBD2 (5 bases each). The CDR3 spans 17 residues. Germline V gene sequence: CDR1 SGHAT, CDR2 FQDESV (reference sequence). Deletions cut 4 bases from V and 5 bases from J, with 21 bases between. CDR3 nucleotide sequence: TGTGCCAGCAGCTCCCCCGAGGGGCTAGCTGTTAACAATGAGCAGTTCTTC. It translates to CASSSPEGLAVNNEQFF.

This clonotype was recorded many times. V gene TRBV20-1 combines with J gene TRBJ1-2; 7 bases align to TRBD1. This CDR3 region has 13 residues. CDR1 and CDR2 from the germline V gene are DFQATT and SNEGSKA (reference sequence). The junction had 5 bases not matched to a gene; V was cut back by 3 bases and J by 4 bases. Here the CDR3 reads CSASRGAGYGYTF. In nucleotides, the CDR3 is TGCAGTGCTAGCAGGGGGGCAGGCTATGGCTACACCTTC.

This clonotype was counted at least ten times. The chain is built from TRBV4-1 and TRBJ1-1; no clear D gene. The V gene's germline CDR1 is MGHRA and CDR2 YSYEKL. The CDR3 extends over 14 amino acids. With 2 bases removed from V and 0 bases from J, the gap between germline ends came to 7 bases. The CDR3 region is CASSQLGMNTEAFF. As DNA, the CDR3 is TGCGCCAGCAGCCAATTGGGCATGAACACTGAAGCTTTCTTT.

This clonotype was observed at least ten times. The CDR3 reads CASSIYSNNSPLHF. The CDR3 nucleotides are TGTGCCAGCAGTATATACAGCAATAATTCACCCCTCCACTTT. The chain recombines TRBV12-3 or TRBV12-4 with TRBJ1-6; D unresolved. CDR3 length equals 14 residues. Deletions cut 5 bases from V and 5 bases from J, with 10 bases between.

This clonotype turned up a few times. The rearrangement links TRBV7-8 to TRBJ2-3; 9 bases agree with TRBD2. Looked up from germline, CDR1 is SGHVS and CDR2 is FQNEAQ. The length of the CDR3 is 13 residues. V dropped 3 bases and J dropped 6; count of bases not matched to a gene: 1. The CDR3 spells CASSLRGGDTQYF. The CDR3 DNA reads TGTGCCAGCAGCTTGCGGGGGGGGGATACGCAGTATTTT.